The 17 T cell receptor beta chains below all came from one sample that was sequenced in a study of blood T cell repertoires in COVID-19. Data came from immunoSEQ multiplex PCR; TCRdb stores just in-frame clones and leaves some out. This sample has about 46,000 clones, with about 85% found just once. Sequenced material: PBMCs or T cells enriched from blood (not recorded which). Receptor source: a woman between 50 and 59 years old who had recovered from COVID-19.

V is TRBV15 and J is TRBJ2-5; 7 bases match TRBD1. The CDR3 is made up of 16 amino acids. Germline V gene sequence: CDR1 LNHNV, CDR2 YYDKDF (reference sequence). Unmatched junction bases numbered 11, after V lost 3 bases and J lost 4 bases. In nucleotides, the CDR3 is TGTGCCACCAGCAGCCGGACAGGTGTGAGGGGAGAGACCCAGTACTTC. It encodes CATSSRTGVRGETQYF.

The chain employs TRBV3-1 (or the pseudogene TRBV3-2) and TRBJ2-1; TRBD2 is a possible D gene (5 bases). Germline CDR1 and CDR2: LGHDT and YNNKEL (reference sequence). The CDR3 runs 15 residues. V lost 6 bases and J 13 bases, leaving 25 bases between the germline ends. CDR3 DNA sequence: TGTGCCAGCAGACGGACTGGAGCAAGGAACACGGATCAGTTCTTC. The encoded protein is CASRRTGARNTDQFF.

The V gene is TRBV9, the J gene TRBJ2-3; TRBD1 matches at 7 bases. This CDR3 region has 15 residues. The V gene end was trimmed by 0 bases and the J gene end by 2 bases; junction bases not matched to a gene: 3. CDR1 and CDR2 (germline): SGDLS, YYNGEE. The CDR3 nucleotides are TGTGCCAGCAGCGTAGGAGGGGGCAACACAGATACGCAGTATTTT. Translation gives CASSVGGGNTDTQYF.

The chain has TRBV4-3 and TRBJ2-1; 10 nucleotides align to TRBD2. The CDR3 extends over 18 amino acids. J lost 6 bases, V lost 0 bases, and 11 bases had no gene match. The germline CDR1 and CDR2 sequences are LGHNA and YSLEER. Written as DNA, the CDR3 is TGCGCCAGCAGCCAAGAGGCTAGCGGGGGATCAAGAAGCAATGAGCAGTTCTTC. Translation: CASSQEASGGSRSNEQFF.

This chain uses TRBV5-6 with TRBJ2-5; the match to TRBD2 covers 11 bases. The CDR3 covers 15 residues. Germline assignment: CDR1 SGHDT and CDR2 YYEEEE. V lost 3 bases and J lost 3; bases outside the gene matches: 4. The CDR3 protein is CASSSGTSGKETQYF. The CDR3, as DNA: TGTGCCAGCAGCTCGGGGACTAGCGGAAAAGAGACCCAGTACTTC.

V and J are TRBV27 and TRBJ2-3; D not certain. There are 16 residues in the CDR3. CDR1 and CDR2 from the germline V gene are MNHEY and SMNVEV (reference sequence). V was shortened by 2 bases and J by 2 bases, with 14 bases between the two germline ends. The CDR3 protein is CASSLGASLSTDTQYF. CDR3 DNA: TGTGCCAGCAGTTTAGGAGCATCCCTTTCCACAGATACGCAGTATTTT.

This clone occurred once. The rearrangement uses TRBV5-1 and TRBJ1-5, with D unresolved. With 0 bases removed from V and 0 bases from J, the gap between germline ends came to 7 bases. CDR3 length: 15 amino acids. The germline gives CDR1 SGHRS, CDR2 YFSETQ. CDR3 amino acids: CASSLGDYSNQPQHF. In DNA, the CDR3 is TGCGCCAGCAGCTTGGGAGATTATAGCAATCAGCCCCAGCATTTT. The variable domain in full, with the rest retrieved from reference TRBV5-1 and TRBJ1-5, is KAGVTQTPRYLIKTRGQQVTLSCSPISGHRSVSWYQQTPGQGLQFLFEYFSETQRNKGNFPGRFSGRQFSNSRSEMNVSTLELGDSALYLCASSLGDYSNQPQHFGDGTRLSIL.

The rearrangement joins TRBV28 to TRBJ2-1; D is possibly TRBD1 (5 bases). The CDR3 is 14 residues long. V was trimmed by 6 bases and J by 9 bases, leaving 18 bases between them. In germline, CDR1 is MDHEN, CDR2 SYDVKM. The CDR3 coding sequence is TGTGCCAGCAGGTTACCGGGCCGTCAGGGTGAGCAGTTCTTC. This gives the protein CASRLPGRQGEQFF.

V gene TRBV6-5 combines with J gene TRBJ1-1; 9 bases align to TRBD1. Looked up from germline, CDR1 is MNHEY and CDR2 is SVGAGI. The length of the CDR3 is 15 residues. V shed 4 bases and J 0 bases; nucleotides not matched to a gene: 3. The CDR3 bases are TGTGCCAGCAGTTCTGGACAGGGGTTGAACACTGAAGCTTTCTTT. Its translation is CASSSGQGLNTEAFF.

This chain links TRBV7-8 with TRBJ2-5; tentative D call: TRBD1 (6 bases). This CDR3 has 14 residues. Germline CDR1 SGHVS, CDR2 FQNEAQ. V lost 5 bases and J 5 bases, leaving 15 bases between the germline ends. The CDR3 is CASSPTGLSETQYF. CDR3 DNA sequence: TGTGCCAGCAGCCCAACAGGGCTTTCGGAGACCCAGTACTTC.

This clone is a singleton in its sample. This chain uses TRBV4-2 with TRBJ2-1; 7 nucleotides match TRBD1. This CDR3 region has 14 residues. The V gene's germline CDR1 is LGHNA and CDR2 YNFKEQ. The ends lost 1 base at V and 8 bases at J; junction bases unmatched: 5. CDR3 region: CASSQGQGRDEQFF. CDR3 DNA sequence: TGTGCCAGCAGCCAAGGACAGGGTAGGGATGAGCAGTTCTTC.

The chain employs TRBV19 and TRBJ1-3, with 9 bases identical to TRBD1. This CDR3 comprises 18 residues. Per germline, CDR1 LNHDA and CDR2 SQIVND (reference sequence). After removal of 6 bases from V and 0 bases from J, the junction contained 12 bases not matched to a gene. This CDR3 reads CASSRTGVAIFSGNTIYF. The CDR3 nucleotides are TGTGCCAGTAGCCGGACAGGGGTGGCCATCTTCTCTGGAAACACCATATATTTT. Full variable domain (rest looked up from reference TRBV19 and TRBJ1-3): DGGITQSPKYLFRKEGQNVTLSCEQNLNHDAMYWYRQDPGQGLRLIYYSQIVNDFQKGDIAEGYSVSREKKESFPLTVTSAQKNPTAFYLCASSRTGVAIFSGNTIYFGEGSWLTVV.

This clone was counted a few times. V and J are TRBV10-1 and TRBJ1-5; TRBD1 aligns across 7 bases. With 3 bases clipped from V and 1 base from J, the junction kept 18 bases outside the gene matches. The CDR3 extends over 20 amino acids. Germline V CDR1 and CDR2: WNHNN, SYGVQD (reference sequence). Written as DNA, the CDR3 is TGCGCCAGCAGTGACTCCGTTTGGGAGACAGGGCGTCGGAGCAATCAGCCCCAGCATTTT. As protein: CASSDSVWETGRRSNQPQHF.

The chain recombines TRBV12-3 or TRBV12-4 with TRBJ1-5; a possible D gene is TRBD1 (5 bases). This CDR3 comprises 12 residues. The V end was cut by 3 bases, the J end by 7 bases, with 7 bases between. The CDR3 reads CASSFQGQPQHF. DNA of the CDR3: TGTGCCAGCAGTTTTCAGGGACAGCCCCAGCATTTT.

J is TRBJ1-1 and V is TRBV7-2; a possible D gene is TRBD1 (5 bases). Per the germline V gene, CDR1 is SGHTA and CDR2 is FQGNSA. The length of the CDR3 is 15 residues. V was cut by 6 bases and J by 0 bases, with 14 bases left in between. DNA of the CDR3: TGTGCCAGCAGTTCGACAGTTCTCATGAACACTGAAGCTTTCTTT. This codes for CASSSTVLMNTEAFF. Filled out from reference TRBV7-2 and TRBJ1-1, the complete variable domain reads GAGVSQSPSNKVTEKGKDVELRCDPISGHTALYWYRQSLGQGLEFLIYFQGNSAPDKSGLPSDRFSAERTGGSVSTLTIQRTQQEDSAVYLCASSSTVLMNTEAFFGQGTRLTVV.

The chain combines TRBV28 with TRBJ1-5, with 7 bases lining up with TRBD1. CDR3 size: 16 residues. Germline lookup yields CDR1 MDHEN and CDR2 SYDVKM. Trimming at V came to 6 bases and at J to 8 bases, leaving 16 bases not matched to a gene. The CDR3 is CASRYRDSGKNKPQHF. Written as DNA, the CDR3 is TGTGCCAGCAGATACCGGGACAGTGGTAAGAATAAGCCCCAGCATTTT.

This sequence joins TRBV4-3 and TRBJ2-7; TRBD2 matches 8 bases. Germline lookup yields CDR1 LGHNA and CDR2 YSLEER. The V segment lost 2 bases and the J segment 2 bases; nucleotides outside the gene matches: 11. This CDR3 has 17 residues. CDR3 DNA: TGCGCCAGCAGCCAAATCCGAACTAGCGGCACACCCTACGAGCAGTACTTC. Residues: CASSQIRTSGTPYEQYF.